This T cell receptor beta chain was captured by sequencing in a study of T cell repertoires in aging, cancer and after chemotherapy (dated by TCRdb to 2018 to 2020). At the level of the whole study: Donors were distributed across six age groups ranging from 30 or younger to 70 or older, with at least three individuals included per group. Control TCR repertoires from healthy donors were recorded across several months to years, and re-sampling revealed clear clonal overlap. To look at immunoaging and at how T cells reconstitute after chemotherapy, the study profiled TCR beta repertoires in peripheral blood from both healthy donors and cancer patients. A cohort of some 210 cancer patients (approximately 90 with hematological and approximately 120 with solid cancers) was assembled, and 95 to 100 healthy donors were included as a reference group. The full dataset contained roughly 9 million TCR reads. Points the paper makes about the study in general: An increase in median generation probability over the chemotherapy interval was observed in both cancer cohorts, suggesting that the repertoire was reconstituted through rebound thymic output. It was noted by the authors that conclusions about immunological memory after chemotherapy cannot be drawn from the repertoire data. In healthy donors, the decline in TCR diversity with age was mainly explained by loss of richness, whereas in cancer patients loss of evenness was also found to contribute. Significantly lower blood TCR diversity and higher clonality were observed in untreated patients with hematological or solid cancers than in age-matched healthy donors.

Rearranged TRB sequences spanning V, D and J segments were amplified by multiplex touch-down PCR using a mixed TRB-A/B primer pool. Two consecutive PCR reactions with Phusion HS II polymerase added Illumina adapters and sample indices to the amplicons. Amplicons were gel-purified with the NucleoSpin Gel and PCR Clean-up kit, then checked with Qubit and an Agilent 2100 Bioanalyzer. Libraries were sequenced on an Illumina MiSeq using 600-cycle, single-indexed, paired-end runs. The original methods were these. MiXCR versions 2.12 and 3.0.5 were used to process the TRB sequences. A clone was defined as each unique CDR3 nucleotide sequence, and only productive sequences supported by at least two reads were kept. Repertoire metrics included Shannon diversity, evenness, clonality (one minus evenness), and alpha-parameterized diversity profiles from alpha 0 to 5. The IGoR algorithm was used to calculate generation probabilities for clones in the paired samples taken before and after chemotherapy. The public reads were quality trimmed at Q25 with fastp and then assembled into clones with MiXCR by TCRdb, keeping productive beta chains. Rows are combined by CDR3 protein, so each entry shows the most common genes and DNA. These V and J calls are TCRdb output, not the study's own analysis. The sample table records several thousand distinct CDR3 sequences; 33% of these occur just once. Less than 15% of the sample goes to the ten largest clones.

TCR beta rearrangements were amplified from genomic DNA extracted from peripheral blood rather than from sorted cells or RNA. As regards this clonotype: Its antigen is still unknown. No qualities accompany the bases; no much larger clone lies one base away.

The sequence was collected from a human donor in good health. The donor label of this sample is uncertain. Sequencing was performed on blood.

The CDR3 region reads CASSYSGLAEETQYF. The DNA sequence is given as TGTGCCAGCAGTTACTCGGGACTAGCGGAAGAGACCCAGTACTTC. In this chain, TRBV6-5 is recombined with TRBJ2-5; TRBD2 aligns with 11 central bases. The CDR3 goes from the cysteine to the phenylalanine over 15 residues. Just CDR3 DNA is preserved here, 45 bases in frame from base 1. The germline V and J ends show losses of 0 bases and 3 bases respectively, and no gene match explains 0 bases of the junction. The germline V gene specifies MNHEY as CDR1 and SVGAGI as CDR2.